The clone carrying this T cell receptor beta chain was seen many times. The sample is drawn from a study of neurological immune-mediated disorders. TCRdb re-called the 5' RACE reads through MiXCR, storing one row per CDR3 protein. The sample has approximately 26,000 distinct CDR3 sequences, about 3% seen once. Germline V CDR1 and CDR2: SGHRS, YFSETQ. V lost 7 bases and J 4 bases, leaving 18 bases between the germline ends. This CDR3 comprises 14 residues. V is TRBV5-1 and J is TRBJ2-7, with D maybe TRBD2 (6 bases). Sequencing was carried out using PBMCs. This clonotype was sampled from a woman aged 30 to 39 with multiple sclerosis. CDR3 sequence reads: CASRLERGGYEQYF. In DNA, the CDR3 is TGCGCCAGCCGACTCGAGAGGGGAGGATACGAGCAGTACTTC.